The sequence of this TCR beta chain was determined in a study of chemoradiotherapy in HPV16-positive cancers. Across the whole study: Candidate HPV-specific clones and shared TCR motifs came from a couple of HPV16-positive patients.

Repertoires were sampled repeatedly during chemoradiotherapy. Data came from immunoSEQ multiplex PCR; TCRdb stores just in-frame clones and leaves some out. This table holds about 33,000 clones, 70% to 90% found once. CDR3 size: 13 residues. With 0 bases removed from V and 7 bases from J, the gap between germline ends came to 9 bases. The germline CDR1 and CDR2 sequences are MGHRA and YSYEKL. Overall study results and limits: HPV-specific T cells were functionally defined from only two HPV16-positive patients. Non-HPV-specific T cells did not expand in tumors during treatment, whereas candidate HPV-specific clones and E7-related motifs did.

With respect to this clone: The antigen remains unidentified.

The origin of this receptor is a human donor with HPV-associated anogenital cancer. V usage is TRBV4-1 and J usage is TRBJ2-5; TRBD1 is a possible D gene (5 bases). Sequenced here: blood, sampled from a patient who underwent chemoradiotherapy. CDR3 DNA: TGCGCCAGCAGCCAAGAAGGGGCATCGACCCAGTACTTC. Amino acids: CASSQEGASTQYF.